These T cell receptor beta chains were read from a single sample in a study of blood T cell repertoires in COVID-19. Produced via immunoSEQ multiplex PCR; TCRdb's table is partial and in-frame only. Of 25,000 to 30,000 clones listed, around 80% are singletons. Source material: peripheral blood. All receptors come from a woman aged 80 or over with acute or convalescent COVID-19. Both conserved end residues are part of each CDR3. Fields, in order: CDR3 DNA, CDR3 protein, J gene, D gene, V gene, clone size. The D gene is left open where the match is weak. Some rows mark clone size as missing; the rest say once, few, many or name a class of expanded clone.

TGTGCCAGCAGCTCGGGACTAGCGGCGGCCGGGGGTACGCAGTATTTT | CASSSGLAAAGGTQYF | TRBJ2-3 | TRBD2 | TRBV3-1/TRBV3-2 | -
TGTGCCAGCAGCCTACAGGGGGTTCATTCACCCCTCCACTTT | CASSLQGVHSPLHF | TRBJ1-6 | TRBD1 | TRBV7-2 | -
TGTGCCAGTAGTATCACTAGCGGGAGTTGGAATGAGCAGTTCTTC | CASSITSGSWNEQFF | TRBJ2-1 | TRBD2 | TRBV19 | -
TGTGCCAGCAGCCGCGACAGGGTGTATGGCTACACCTTC | CASSRDRVYGYTF | TRBJ1-2 | TRBD1 | TRBV14 | -
TGTGCCAGCAGTCCCTCCGGACAGAAGTTATACAATGAGCAGTTCTTC | CASSPSGQKLYNEQFF | TRBJ2-1 | - | TRBV25-1 | -
TGCGCCAGCAGCTTGAGAGGGGGCGCGGATAATTCACCCCTCCACTTT | CASSLRGGADNSPLHF | TRBJ1-6 | TRBD1 | TRBV5-1 | -
TGTGCCACCAAAGGTGCGGGACCTACCGGGGAGCTGTTTTTT | CATKGAGPTGELFF | TRBJ2-2 | - | TRBV24-1 | -
TGTGCCAGCAGCTTAGTGGGAGGGGCCGGACGGTATTGGGGCTACACCTTC | CASSLVGGAGRYWGYTF | TRBJ1-2 | - | TRBV7-9 | -
TGTGCCAGTTCCTGGGACAGAGAAGGTACTGAAGCTTTCTTT | CASSWDREGTEAFF | TRBJ1-1 | TRBD1 | TRBV19 | -
TGTGCCACCGATGACAGGGGGTCTGGGGCCAACGTCCTGACTTTC | CATDDRGSGANVLTF | TRBJ2-6 | TRBD1 | TRBV19 | few
TGTGCCAGCAGAGCAGGGACAACTAATGAAAAACTGTTTTTT | CASRAGTTNEKLFF | TRBJ1-4 | - | TRBV2 | -
TGTGCCATCAGTGCCCCGGGACAGGGAGCAGATACGCAGTATTTT | CAISAPGQGADTQYF | TRBJ2-3 | TRBD1 | TRBV10-3 | -
TGTGCCAGCAGTGTCCAGGGGGCGAGGACTGAAGCTTTCTTT | CASSVQGARTEAFF | TRBJ1-1 | TRBD1 | TRBV6-4 | -
TGTGCCAGCAGTGAAGTGCCTAGCGGGAAAGGTAATGAGCAGTTCTTC | CASSEVPSGKGNEQFF | TRBJ2-1 | TRBD2 | TRBV2 | -
TGTGCCACCAGTCAAAGCAATCAGCCCCAGCATTTT | CATSQSNQPQHF | TRBJ1-5 | - | TRBV24-1 | -
TGTGCCAGCAGCTTGTCCCGGAGGACAGGGAGGAACGCCGGGGAGCTGTTTTTT | CASSLSRRTGRNAGELFF | TRBJ2-2 | TRBD1 | TRBV5-6 | -
TGTGCCAGCAGCTACGGAGGACCTGAAGCTTTCTTT | CASSYGGPEAFF | TRBJ1-1 | - | TRBV11-3 | -
TGTGCCAGTAGTGTTATACAGGGGGCAGGGGAGACCCAGTACTTC | CASSVIQGAGETQYF | TRBJ2-5 | TRBD1 | TRBV19 | -
TGTGCCAGCAGCACAGAGAAGGCCAATCAGCCCCAGCATTTT | CASSTEKANQPQHF | TRBJ1-5 | - | TRBV2 | few
TGCGCCAGCAGCTTGGATCCAGCGGGGGCCTCCAGGCAGTTCTTC | CASSLDPAGASRQFF | TRBJ2-1 | TRBD2 | TRBV5-1 | -
TGTGCCAGCAGCCCCGGGGGGGCCTACAATGAGCAGTTCTTC | CASSPGGAYNEQFF | TRBJ2-1 | TRBD2 | TRBV28 | -
TGTGCCAGTACCCCCCCACCCCGGGGGGTCGGGCAGCCCCAGCATTTT | CASTPPPRGVGQPQHF | TRBJ1-5 | - | TRBV19 | -
TGCGCCAGCAGCTCGGCCGGACAGCACCGCTACGAGCAGTACTTC | CASSSAGQHRYEQYF | TRBJ2-7 | - | TRBV5-1 | -
TGTGCCAGCTCACCTGGGACTAGCGGGTACGAGCAGTACTTC | CASSPGTSGYEQYF | TRBJ2-7 | TRBD2 | TRBV18 | -
TGTGCCAGCAGCTCGACAGGGTCTCGGAACGAGCAGTACTTC | CASSSTGSRNEQYF | TRBJ2-7 | TRBD1 | TRBV5-4 | -
TGTGCCAGCAGTTCCGGGACAGTGGCGTTAGGCCAGTTCTTC | CASSSGTVALGQFF | TRBJ2-1 | TRBD1 | TRBV28 | few
TGTGCCAGCAGTTTTTGGACTGTCAACACCGGGGAGCTGTTTTTT | CASSFWTVNTGELFF | TRBJ2-2 | - | TRBV28 | -
TGTGCCAGCAGCTTAGTGACAGCCCCCACAGATACGCAGTATTTT | CASSLVTAPTDTQYF | TRBJ2-3 | - | TRBV11-2 | -
TGTGCCAGCAGCTCGCGGACAGGGGAAGGGGATACGCAGTATTTT | CASSSRTGEGDTQYF | TRBJ2-3 | TRBD1 | TRBV11-3 | -
TGTGCCAGCAGTGAGGAGTCCCTTCTAGGGAGCACTGAAGCTTTCTTT | CASSEESLLGSTEAFF | TRBJ1-1 | - | TRBV2 | once
TGTGCCAGCAGCCCGAGACGGGGTAGTGGAAACACCATATATTTT | CASSPRRGSGNTIYF | TRBJ1-3 | - | TRBV7-8 | -
TGTGCCAGCACCTTACAACTAGCAGTAAATTGGGAGACCCAGTACTTC | CASTLQLAVNWETQYF | TRBJ2-5 | - | TRBV5-6 | -
TGTGCCAGCAGTCAAAACACCGGGGAGCTGTTTTTT | CASSQNTGELFF | TRBJ2-2 | - | TRBV6-5 | -
TGTGCCAGCAGCTTGGCCCTTCCCTCCTCTGGAAACACCATATATTTT | CASSLALPSSGNTIYF | TRBJ1-3 | - | TRBV7-8 | -
TGTGCCAGCAGCCAAGATGGGGGACAGGGGTATGGCTACACCTTC | CASSQDGGQGYGYTF | TRBJ1-2 | TRBD1 | TRBV3-1/TRBV3-2 | once
TGTGCCAGCAGCCCCCCTTCCGGGACAGGGGTGAGGGAGCAGTACTTC | CASSPPSGTGVREQYF | TRBJ2-7 | TRBD1 | TRBV7-9 | -
TGTGCCAGCAGTGAAGTTATGGGCAAGCAAAATTCACCCCTCCACTTT | CASSEVMGKQNSPLHF | TRBJ1-6 | - | TRBV6-1 | -
TGCAGCGTTCGGACAGGGGCAGATACGCAGTATTTT | CSVRTGADTQYF | TRBJ2-3 | TRBD1 | TRBV29-1 | -
TGTGCCAGCTCACAAGGACAAGGCTCCTACGAGCAGTACTTC | CASSQGQGSYEQYF | TRBJ2-7 | - | TRBV18 | once
TGCGCCAGCAGCTTGGGGGGACTGGCCACTGAAGCTTTCTTT | CASSLGGLATEAFF | TRBJ1-1 | - | TRBV5-1 | -
TGTGCCAGCAGCTCGAGGGAGGGGAATGAGCAGTTCTTC | CASSSREGNEQFF | TRBJ2-1 | TRBD2 | TRBV11-3 | -
TGCGCCAGCAGCTTGGAAGGGGTTGGAGATACGCAGTATTTT | CASSLEGVGDTQYF | TRBJ2-3 | - | TRBV5-1 | -
TGTGCCAGCAGTCCTGTTCGGAGGTTCTCCTACGAGCAGTACTTC | CASSPVRRFSYEQYF | TRBJ2-7 | - | TRBV28 | -
TGTGCCAGCAGCTCGGGGCTAGCGGGAACAGAGCAGTACTTC | CASSSGLAGTEQYF | TRBJ2-7 | TRBD2 | TRBV9 | -
TGTGCCAGCAGCGTTACGTGGGGGCCGGGAAACACCATATATTTT | CASSVTWGPGNTIYF | TRBJ1-3 | - | TRBV9 | -